This T cell receptor (beta chain) was captured by sequencing in a study of read filtering for tumor transcriptome and immune sequencing. This clonotype occurred many times. The CDR3 runs 17 residues. V trimming: 3 bases; J trimming: 1 base; junction bases outside the gene matches: 4. Germline lookup yields CDR1 WSHSY and CDR2 SAAADI. From about 400 ng of RNA, a library with molecular barcoded alpha/delta and beta/gamma adaptors was made. TCRdb reprocessed the reads with MiXCR, giving one entry per CDR3 protein. The sample gives about 46,000 distinct CDR3 sequences, 20% of which show up once; 30% to 45% is in the top ten.

Sequenced sample: a population of CD138-negative cells sorted from bone marrow. This chain joins TRBV10-2 and TRBJ2-1, with 12 bases fitting TRBD2. This sequence originates from a donor over 35 with multiple myeloma. The CDR3 loop reads CASSEPTSGRSYNEQFF. The DNA of the CDR3 is TGCGCCAGCAGTGAACCGACTAGCGGGAGATCCTACAATGAGCAGTTCTTC.